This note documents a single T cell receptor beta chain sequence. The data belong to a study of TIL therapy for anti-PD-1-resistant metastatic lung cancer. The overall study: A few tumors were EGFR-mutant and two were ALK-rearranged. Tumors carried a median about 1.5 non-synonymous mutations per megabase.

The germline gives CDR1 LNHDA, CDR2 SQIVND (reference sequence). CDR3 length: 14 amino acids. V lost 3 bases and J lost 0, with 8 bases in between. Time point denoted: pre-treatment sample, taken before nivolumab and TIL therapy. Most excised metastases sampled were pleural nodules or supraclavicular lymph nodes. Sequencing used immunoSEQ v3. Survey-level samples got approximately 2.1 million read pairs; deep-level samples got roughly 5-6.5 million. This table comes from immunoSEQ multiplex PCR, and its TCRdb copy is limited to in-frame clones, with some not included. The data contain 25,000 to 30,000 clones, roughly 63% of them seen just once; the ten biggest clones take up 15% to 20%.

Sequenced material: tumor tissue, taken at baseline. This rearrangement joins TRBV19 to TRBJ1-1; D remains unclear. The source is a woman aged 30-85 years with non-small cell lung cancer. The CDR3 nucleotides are TGTGCCAGTAGTATCCCCGTAATGAACACTGAAGCTTTCTTT. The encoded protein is CASSIPVMNTEAFF.